These 11 T cell receptor beta chains were all obtained from the same sample, sequenced in a study of blood T cell repertoires in COVID-19. Assay used: immunoSEQ multiplex PCR; TCRdb lists only in-frame clones, some missing. The sample has roughly 230,000 clones, roughly nine tenths seen once; the top ten hold about 4.6%. Sequencing was done on a sample of peripheral blood. The receptors here all came from a woman in her forties who had recovered from COVID-19.

The chain has TRBV9 and TRBJ2-2; no firm D call. Looked up from germline, CDR1 is SGDLS and CDR2 is YYNGEE. Trimming pared 3 bases from V and 7 bases from J, leaving 13 bases between. This CDR3 has 14 amino acids. CDR3 sequence reads: CASSGIGSSGELFF. The CDR3 DNA is TGTGCCAGCAGCGGAATCGGGTCTAGCGGGGAGCTGTTTTTT.

The chain joins TRBV21-1 to TRBJ2-3; the D call in the table, TRBD2, was not verified against the DNA. TRBV21-1 is an annotated pseudogene. The CDR3 spans 14 residues. CDR3 protein: CASSKIAERDTQYF. The CDR3 DNA reads TGTGCCAGCAGCAAAATAGCGGAAAGAGATACGCAGTATTTT.

This clone was detected once. The chain uses TRBV19 and TRBJ1-5; 10 bases map to TRBD1. The V gene's germline CDR1 is LNHDA and CDR2 SQIVND (reference sequence). V lost 7 bases to trimming and J lost 4 bases; unmatched junction nucleotides: 10. This CDR3 comprises 16 residues. CDR3: CASTLMGQGLNQPQHF. The CDR3 DNA reads TGTGCCAGTACGTTGATGGGACAGGGGCTAAATCAGCCCCAGCATTTT.

V and J are TRBV9 and TRBJ2-1; 8 bases are a match to TRBD2. This CDR3 is 16 amino acids long. Losses at the gene ends were 0 bases for V and 5 bases for J; bases not matched to a gene: 7. Germline V gene data show CDR1 as SGDLS and CDR2 as YYNGEE. CDR3 residues: CASSVGSAGAHNEQFF. CDR3 coding DNA: TGTGCCAGCAGCGTAGGTTCAGCGGGAGCCCACAATGAGCAGTTCTTC.

The J gene is TRBJ2-6, the V gene TRBV5-1; 9 nucleotides line up with TRBD1. With V trimmed by 1 base and J by 4 bases, 3 bases remained unmatched. The CDR3 runs to 16 residues. Germline CDR1 and CDR2: SGHRS and YFSETQ. The CDR3 DNA is TGCGCCAGCAGCTTGAACAGGGGGCTCGGGGCCAACGTCCTGACTTTC. Translation: CASSLNRGLGANVLTF. Supplemented by reference TRBV5-1 and TRBJ2-6, the full variable domain reads KAGVTQTPRYLIKTRGQQVTLSCSPISGHRSVSWYQQTPGQGLQFLFEYFSETQRNKGNFPGRFSGRQFSNSRSEMNVSTLELGDSALYLCASSLNRGLGANVLTFGAGSRLTVL.

The chain joins TRBV27 to TRBJ2-5; D is perhaps TRBD1 (6 bases). The length of the CDR3 is 15 residues. The V end lost 3 bases, the J end lost 5 bases, and 16 bases lay between the germline ends. Per the germline V gene, CDR1 is MNHEY and CDR2 is SMNVEV (reference sequence). The CDR3 sequence is CASSLARRQGETQYF. The CDR3 bases are TGTGCCAGCAGTTTGGCCCGAAGGCAGGGGGAGACCCAGTACTTC.

The V gene is TRBV11-3, the J gene TRBJ2-1; D is ambiguous. Trimming cost V 4 bases and J 5 bases, with 9 bases left between them. This CDR3 comprises 13 residues. Germline V lookup: CDR1 SGHNT, CDR2 YENEEA. CDR3: CASSSDLDNEQFF. CDR3 in DNA: TGTGCCAGCAGCTCTGACCTAGACAATGAGCAGTTCTTC.

This chain connects TRBV15 to TRBJ1-1, with no clear D. The CDR3 loop spans 13 amino acids. Looked up from germline, CDR1 is LNHNV and CDR2 is YYDKDF (reference sequence). Trimming left V 4 bases short and J 1 base short, with 7 bases between. CDR3 residues: CATSTVRNTEAFF. CDR3 nucleotides: TGTGCCACCAGCACTGTCCGGAACACTGAAGCTTTCTTT.

This clone was picked up one time. The V call is TRBV27, the J call TRBJ1-2; weak D call: TRBD1 (5 bases). This CDR3 has 13 amino acids. V was pared by 2 bases and J by 8 bases, with 12 bases between. The germline V gene has CDR1 MNHEY and CDR2 SMNVEV (reference sequence). This chain's CDR3 is CASSLPGMNGYTF. In DNA, the CDR3 is TGTGCCAGCAGTTTACCAGGGATGAACGGCTACACCTTC.

CDR3 nucleotide sequence: TGTGCCAGTACCGTGGGCCGGACTGAAGCTTTCTTT. Translating gives CASTVGRTEAFF. The rearrangement links TRBV19 to TRBJ1-1; D is unresolved. The V end was cut by 7 bases, the J end by 5 bases, with 11 bases between. The CDR3 loop spans 12 amino acids. Per germline, CDR1 LNHDA and CDR2 SQIVND (reference sequence).

This clone occurred once. The J gene is TRBJ2-3, the V gene TRBV11-2, with D uncertain. Germline assignment: CDR1 SGHAT and CDR2 FQNNGV. V shed 2 bases and J shed 8 bases, with 14 bases lying between them. The length of the CDR3 is 14 residues. The CDR3 coding sequence is TGTGCCAGCAGCTTAACGGTAATGAGCTCTACGCAGTATTTT. This translates into CASSLTVMSSTQYF.